These T cell receptor beta chains were read from a single sample in a study of blood T cell repertoires in COVID-19. Repertoires were generated with immunoSEQ multiplex PCR, while TCRdb's copy carries only in-frame clones and drops some. The table shows approximately 190,000 clones, with around 80% occurring only once. Sequenced sample: peripheral blood. These receptors originate from a man aged 25-45 years with active or convalescent COVID-19. The CDR3 runs from the conserved cysteine through the conserved F or W. D genes are given only for firm matches. Not every row has a clone size; where given, it reads once, few, many or a size class.

J: TRBJ2-3
size: few
D: TRBD2
length: 14
V: TRBV19
DNA: TGTGCCAGTACTGGCGGGAGAGCCTCAGATACGCAGTATTTT
CDR3: CASTGGRASDTQYF

J: TRBJ2-1
size: .
D: .
length: 14
V: TRBV7-2
DNA: TGTGCCAGCACCCGGAGGGGGCTCAACAATGAGCAGTTCTTC
CDR3: CASTRRGLNNEQFF

J: TRBJ1-2
size: .
D: .
length: 16
V: TRBV21-1
DNA: TGTGCCAGCAGACGGGGTCAGGGGAAACCTAACTATGGCTACACCTTC
CDR3: CASRRGQGKPNYGYTF

J: TRBJ1-3
size: .
D: .
length: 15
V: TRBV5-5
DNA: TGTGCCAACAGCTTGGCGGGGGTGTCTGGAAACACCATATATTTT
CDR3: CANSLAGVSGNTIYF

J: TRBJ2-5
size: .
D: TRBD2
length: 12
V: TRBV19
DNA: TGTGCCAGTAGTTCCGGGAGGTGGACCCAGTACTTC
CDR3: CASSSGRWTQYF

J: TRBJ2-3
size: once
D: TRBD1
length: 17
V: TRBV4-1
DNA: TGCGCCAGCAGCCAAGATAAAGGGGGCGCCCTCACAGATACGCAGTATTTT
CDR3: CASSQDKGGALTDTQYF

J: TRBJ2-5
size: .
D: TRBD2
length: 16
V: TRBV4-1
DNA: TGCGCCAGCAGCCCGACTAGCGGGGGGTTCCAAGAGACCCAGTACTTC
CDR3: CASSPTSGGFQETQYF

J: TRBJ1-4
size: few
D: .
length: 15
V: TRBV5-6
DNA: TGTGCCAGCAGCTTGGGAGGTGGCGGGAATGAAAAACTGTTTTTT
CDR3: CASSLGGGGNEKLFF

J: TRBJ1-1
size: .
D: .
length: 12
V: TRBV29-1
DNA: TGCAGCGTTGGAGGATTCTACACTGAAGCTTTCTTT
CDR3: CSVGGFYTEAFF

J: TRBJ1-1
size: few
D: .
length: 13
V: TRBV24-1
DNA: TGTGCCACCAGTGAAGCTTTGAACACTGAAGCTTTCTTT
CDR3: CATSEALNTEAFF

J: TRBJ2-1
size: few
D: TRBD1
length: 16
V: TRBV7-2
DNA: TGTGCCAGCAGCCCGGAGCCGGGACAGGGGGCTAATGAGCAGTTCTTC
CDR3: CASSPEPGQGANEQFF

J: TRBJ1-1
size: .
D: TRBD1
length: 14
V: TRBV29-1
DNA: TGCAGCGTACCCCTAGGACAGGGAGAGACTGAAGCTTTCTTT
CDR3: CSVPLGQGETEAFF

J: TRBJ1-1
size: .
D: TRBD1
length: 15
V: TRBV4-1
DNA: TGCGCCAGCAGCCAGGGACAGCTCCTGAACACTGAAGCTTTCTTT
CDR3: CASSQGQLLNTEAFF

J: TRBJ1-6
size: .
D: .
length: 15
V: TRBV13
DNA: TGTGCCAGCAGCTCGCGAAGATCTGCGAATTCACCCCTCCACTTT
CDR3: CASSSRRSANSPLHF

J: TRBJ1-1
size: .
D: .
length: 15
V: TRBV27
DNA: TGTGCCAGCAGTCTTCGACCTGAGGTAGACACTGAAGCTTTCTTT
CDR3: CASSLRPEVDTEAFF

J: TRBJ2-7
size: .
D: TRBD2
length: 14
V: TRBV27
DNA: TGTGCCAGCAGTCGAAGCGGGAGTGGGTACGAGCAGTACTTC
CDR3: CASSRSGSGYEQYF

J: TRBJ2-7
size: .
D: TRBD1
length: 14
V: TRBV7-6
DNA: TGTGCCAGCAGCCCGGGCAGGGGGTACCACGAGCAGTACTTC
CDR3: CASSPGRGYHEQYF

J: TRBJ2-1
size: few
D: .
length: 15
V: TRBV7-8
DNA: TGTGCCAGCAGCTTAGTTAGCGGTTCCTACAATGAGCAGTTCTTC
CDR3: CASSLVSGSYNEQFF

J: TRBJ1-5
size: .
D: .
length: 12
V: TRBV19
DNA: TGTGCCAGTACGGGAAGCTTTCAGCCCCAGCATTTT
CDR3: CASTGSFQPQHF

J: TRBJ1-6
size: .
D: TRBD1
length: 16
V: TRBV30
DNA: TGTGCCTGGAGGGGCACAGGGGTGGAATATAATTCACCCCTCCACTTT
CDR3: CAWRGTGVEYNSPLHF

J: TRBJ2-3
size: .
D: TRBD1
length: 13
V: TRBV7-9
DNA: TGTGCCATCAGGACAGGAAGCACAGATACGCAGTATTTT
CDR3: CAIRTGSTDTQYF

J: TRBJ1-1
size: .
D: .
length: 13
V: TRBV4-3
DNA: TGCGCCAGCAGCCTGACTGGGAACACTGAAGCTTTCTTT
CDR3: CASSLTGNTEAFF

J: TRBJ2-2
size: few
D: TRBD2
length: 16
V: TRBV19
DNA: TGTGCCAGTAGTACGCTACTAGCGGGAGGGTCCGGGGAGCTGTTTTTT
CDR3: CASSTLLAGGSGELFF

J: TRBJ1-4
size: .
D: .
length: 14
V: TRBV2
DNA: TGTGCCAGCAGTGCGAGGGCCGATAATGAAAAACTGTTTTTT
CDR3: CASSARADNEKLFF

J: TRBJ2-1
size: .
D: TRBD1
length: 16
V: TRBV7-3
DNA: TGTGCCAGCAGCTTGATGGGGACAGGGGCCTACAATGAGCAGTTCTTC
CDR3: CASSLMGTGAYNEQFF

J: TRBJ2-3
size: .
D: .
length: 15
V: TRBV7-2
DNA: TGTGCCAGCAGCTTAAGGCGGCGGCCGGGAGATACGCAGTATTTT
CDR3: CASSLRRRPGDTQYF

J: TRBJ2-1
size: .
D: TRBD2
length: 16
V: TRBV7-8
DNA: TGTGCCAGCAGTTTGACAGCGGGAGTTGGCTACAATGAGCAGTTCTTC
CDR3: CASSLTAGVGYNEQFF

J: TRBJ2-3
size: many
D: .
length: 11
V: TRBV20-1
DNA: TGCAGTGCTAGTGGGCCCTCCTCGCAGTATTTT
CDR3: CSASGPSSQYF

J: TRBJ1-1
size: few
D: .
length: 17
V: TRBV5-6
DNA: TGTGCCAGCAGCTTCGAATTGGGAGGCTTGATGAACACTGAAGCTTTCTTT
CDR3: CASSFELGGLMNTEAFF

J: TRBJ1-2
size: .
D: .
length: 13
V: TRBV29-1
DNA: TGCAGCGTTGAAGTCCGGGGAGACTATGGCTACACCTTC
CDR3: CSVEVRGDYGYTF

J: TRBJ1-6
size: .
D: .
length: 14
V: TRBV28
DNA: TGTGCCAGCAGTACGGGGGTAGTTCCTTCACCCCTCCACTTT
CDR3: CASSTGVVPSPLHF

J: TRBJ2-2
size: once
D: TRBD2
length: 20
V: TRBV19
DNA: TGTGCCAGTACCCCCCTCTCAACTCGCGGGAGGGCCGGGTACACCGGGGAGCTGTTTTTT
CDR3: CASTPLSTRGRAGYTGELFF

J: TRBJ1-6
size: many
D: TRBD1
length: 14
V: TRBV4-1
DNA: TGCGCCAGCGCCCTAGGGGGCCTCAGTTCACCCCTCCACTTT
CDR3: CASALGGLSSPLHF

J: TRBJ2-4
size: once
D: TRBD1
length: 17
V: TRBV18
DNA: TGTGCCAGCTCACCACCGAGCACAGGGGGGAGAAAAAACATTCAGTACTTC
CDR3: CASSPPSTGGRKNIQYF

J: TRBJ2-1
size: .
D: TRBD2
length: 17
V: TRBV12-5
DNA: TGTGCTAGTGGTATACGGGCTAGCGGGAGTTTCTACAATGAGCAGTTCTTC
CDR3: CASGIRASGSFYNEQFF

J: TRBJ2-5
size: .
D: TRBD2
length: 17
V: TRBV4-1
DNA: TGCGCCAGCAGCCCGTTGGGCAGCGGGGTGGGCCAAGAGACCCAGTACTTC
CDR3: CASSPLGSGVGQETQYF

J: TRBJ1-1
size: .
D: .
length: 12
V: TRBV14
DNA: TGTGCCAGCAGCCCTCCCGGTCCTGAAGCTTTCTTT
CDR3: CASSPPGPEAFF

J: TRBJ1-1
size: .
D: .
length: 10
V: TRBV6-5
DNA: TGTGCCATCGCGGAAATTGAAGCTTTCTTT
CDR3: CAIAEIEAFF

J: TRBJ2-2
size: .
D: TRBD2
length: 17
V: TRBV15
DNA: TGTGCCACCAGCAGGGCCCCTGCGGGGGGTTCCACCGGGGAGCTGTTTTTT
CDR3: CATSRAPAGGSTGELFF

J: TRBJ2-7
size: many
D: .
length: 17
V: TRBV7-8
DNA: TGTGCCAGCAGCTCTCGTGGAGGGTCGTTGCCAATTCACGAGCAGTACTTC
CDR3: CASSSRGGSLPIHEQYF

J: TRBJ1-2
size: .
D: TRBD1
length: 12
V: TRBV6-5
DNA: TGTGCCAGCCGGACAGGACGCGAGGGCTACACCTTC
CDR3: CASRTGREGYTF

J: TRBJ1-2
size: once
D: TRBD1
length: 16
V: TRBV5-1
DNA: TGCGCCAGCAGCTTGGGTCCGGACAGGGCCCAAGCGGGCTACACCTTC
CDR3: CASSLGPDRAQAGYTF

J: TRBJ1-1
size: .
D: TRBD1
length: 15
V: TRBV7-3
DNA: TGTGCCAGCAGCTTTGCGGGACAGGGAAACACTGAAGCTTTCTTT
CDR3: CASSFAGQGNTEAFF

J: TRBJ2-3
size: .
D: TRBD2
length: 16
V: TRBV6-6
DNA: TGTGCCAGCAGTTCCCAACTAGCGGGGAACACAGATACGCAGTATTTT
CDR3: CASSSQLAGNTDTQYF

J: TRBJ1-1
size: .
D: .
length: 13
V: TRBV11-2
DNA: TGTGCCAGCAGCAACTGGAGGGGCGGAGAAGCTTTCTTT
CDR3: CASSNWRGGEAFF

J: TRBJ1-3
size: .
D: .
length: 13
V: TRBV7-9
DNA: TGTGCCAGCAGCTGGACAGTAGAAAACACCATATATTTT
CDR3: CASSWTVENTIYF

J: TRBJ2-7
size: .
D: TRBD2
length: 15
V: TRBV6-5
DNA: TGTGCCAGCAGTTACTCTAGCGGGCTGATCTACGAGCAGTACTTC
CDR3: CASSYSSGLIYEQYF

J: TRBJ1-2
size: .
D: .
length: 15
V: TRBV3-1/TRBV3-2
DNA: TGTGCCAGCAGCAACTTAGACGGGAATTACTATGGCTACACCTTC
CDR3: CASSNLDGNYYGYTF

J: TRBJ2-7
size: .
D: TRBD2
length: 17
V: TRBV14
DNA: TGTGCCAGCAGCCCCCGTCAGCGGGAGGAAGGGCGCCTCGAGCAGTACTTC
CDR3: CASSPRQREEGRLEQYF

J: TRBJ1-5
size: .
D: TRBD1
length: 13
V: TRBV10-3
DNA: TGTGCCATCAATCAAGACAGGGATCAGCCCCAGCATTTT
CDR3: CAINQDRDQPQHF

J: TRBJ1-1
size: .
D: .
length: 15
V: TRBV5-5
DNA: TGTGCCAGCAGCTGGCGGGTAGGGATGAACACTGAAGCTTTCTTT
CDR3: CASSWRVGMNTEAFF